This TCR beta chain was sequenced during a study of T cell repertoires in cytomegalovirus infection. Study details: CMV infection and matching HLA type were both indicated by public TCR beta signatures.

One entry per CDR3 protein results from TCRdb running MiXCR on the reads. The sample comprises around 300,000 distinct CDR3 sequences, 22% of which are singletons, and 15% to 20% rests with the top ten. Study-level points and caveats: Dominant in the ex vivo response were TCR beta clonotypes restricted by HLA-C and specific for CMV.

This clonotype was counted only a few times. Its target is not known. Germline assignment: CDR1 SGHRS and CDR2 YFSETQ. Trimming took off 1 base at V and 5 bases at J, with 15 bases between the two ends. This CDR3 has 15 amino acids. The TCR sequence derives from a human donor in good health (CMV status not recorded). Some clones in this sample may be carry-over from other donors' samples. The sample was cultured PBMCs, taken from culture after CMV antigen stimulation. The chain is built from TRBV5-1 and TRBJ1-2; the D gene is possibly TRBD1 (5 bases). The CDR3 is CASSLTGEPRYGYTF. CDR3 nucleotide sequence: TGCGCCAGCAGCTTGACAGGAGAGCCTAGATATGGCTACACCTTC.